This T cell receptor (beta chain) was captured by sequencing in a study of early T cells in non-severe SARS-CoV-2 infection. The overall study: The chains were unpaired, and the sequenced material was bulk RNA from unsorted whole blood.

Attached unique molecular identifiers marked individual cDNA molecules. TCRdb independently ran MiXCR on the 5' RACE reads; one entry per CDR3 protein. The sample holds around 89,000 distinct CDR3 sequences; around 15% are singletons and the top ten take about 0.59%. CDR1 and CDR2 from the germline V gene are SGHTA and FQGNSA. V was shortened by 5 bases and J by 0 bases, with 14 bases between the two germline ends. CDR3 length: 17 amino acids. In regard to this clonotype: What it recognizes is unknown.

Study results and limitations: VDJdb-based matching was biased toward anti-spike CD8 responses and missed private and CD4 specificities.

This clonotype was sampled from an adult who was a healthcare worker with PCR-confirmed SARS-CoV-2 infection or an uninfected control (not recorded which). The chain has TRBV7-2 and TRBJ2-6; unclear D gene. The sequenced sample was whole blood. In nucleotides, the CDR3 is TGTGCCAGCAGCCCCAACGCCGCCCTCTCTGGGGCCAACGTCCTGACTTTC. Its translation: CASSPNAALSGANVLTF.